The 22 T cell receptor beta chains presented below share a single source sample, sequenced in a study of Tregs in tolerant kidney transplant recipients. TCRdb's copy holds only in-frame clones and misses some; the assay was immunoSEQ multiplex PCR. Among about 64,000 clones listed, 70% to 90% were seen once. Related graft donors supplied nonmyeloablative bone marrow transplants, and mixed chimerism was transient. Here the sequenced sample was CD4+ T cells from blood (PBMCs), taken 6 months after the transplant. The receptor set was obtained from a human patient who received a combined kidney and bone marrow transplant. A share of the T cells may be of graft donor origin.

The rearrangement links TRBV12-5 to TRBJ1-6, with 7 bases lining up with TRBD1. This CDR3 region has 21 residues. CDR1 LGHNT and CDR2 FRNRAP come from the germline V gene. Losses at the gene ends were 0 bases for V and 2 bases for J; bases not matched to a gene: 16. The chain's CDR3 is CASGLVGPTGTSVAYNSPLHF. CDR3 nucleotide sequence: TGTGCTAGTGGTTTGGTTGGTCCGACAGGGACTTCTGTAGCCTATAATTCACCCCTCCACTTT.

This CDR3 reads CASSPRQGAYGYTF. CDR3 nucleotide sequence: TGTGCCAGCAGCCCTCGACAGGGGGCCTATGGCTACACCTTC. The genes are TRBV7-9 and TRBJ1-2; TRBD1 agrees at 10 bases. The CDR3 consists of 14 residues. The ends lost 5 bases at V and 4 bases at J; junction bases unmatched: 4. Germline V gene data show CDR1 as SEHNR and CDR2 as FQNEAQ (reference sequence).

The rearrangement uses TRBV11-1 and TRBJ2-1, with 11 bases identical to TRBD2. Germline V gene lookup returns CDR1 SGHAT and CDR2 FQDESV (reference sequence). The CDR3 is 15 amino acids. V shed 5 bases and J 6 bases; nucleotides not matched to a gene: 6. The CDR3 sequence is CASSRLAGHSNEQFF. CDR3 sequence (DNA): TGTGCCAGCAGCAGACTAGCGGGGCACTCCAATGAGCAGTTCTTC.

The chain uses TRBV18 and TRBJ1-4; weak D call: TRBD1 (6 bases). V was pared by 6 bases and J by 8 bases, with 13 bases between. Germline loops: CDR1 KGHSH, CDR2 LQKENI. This CDR3 has 13 residues. CDR3 protein: CASSRDTAEKLFF. DNA of the CDR3: TGTGCCAGCTCTCGGGACACCGCCGAAAAACTGTTTTTT.

This sequence joins TRBV7-2 and TRBJ2-7, with 10 positions matching TRBD1. V trimming: 7 bases; J trimming: 4 bases; junction bases outside the gene matches: 7. CDR3 length equals 14 residues. The germline gives CDR1 SGHTA, CDR2 FQGNSA. CDR3 coding DNA: TGTGCCAGCACCCTCGACAGGGGGCGGTACGAGCAGTACTTC. This sequence encodes CASTLDRGRYEQYF.

The chain links TRBV5-8 to TRBJ2-1, with D possibly TRBD2 on 5 matching bases. The V end was cut by 3 bases, the J end by 4 bases, with 14 bases between. The CDR3 spans 15 residues. The germline CDR1 and CDR2 sequences are SGHTS and YDEGEE. CDR3 amino acids: CASSWEAREYNEQFF. CDR3 in DNA: TGTGCCAGCAGCTGGGAAGCGAGGGAATACAATGAGCAGTTCTTC.

V usage is TRBV27 and J usage is TRBJ2-3; 10 bases line up with TRBD1. CDR3 size: 16 residues. Trimming removed 6 bases from V and 2 bases from J; junction bases left unmatched: 8. The germline V gene has CDR1 MNHEY and CDR2 SMNVEV (reference sequence). The DNA for the CDR3 is TGTGCCAGCAGCTATAGGGACAGGGGCGTCACAGATACGCAGTATTTT. Protein product: CASSYRDRGVTDTQYF.

As concerns this clone: Sequence at one end of the junction differs from germline and may be a read error. The same CDR3 arises from other DNA sequences in this sample as well. The gene calls are TRBV18 and TRBJ1-6, with a weak D call TRBD1 (6 bases). From germline, CDR1 is KGHSH and CDR2 LQKENI. This CDR3 spans 14 amino acids. For the CDR3, the DNA is TGTGCCAGCTCACCTCAGGGGTCGGATTCCCCCCTCCACTTT. It is translated as CASSPQGSDSPLHF. The full variable domain, with the rest looked up from reference TRBV18 and TRBJ1-6, is NAGVMQNPRHLVRRRGQEARLRCSPMKGHSHVYWYRQLPEEGLKFMVYLQKENIIDESGMPKERFSAEFPKEGPSILRIQQVVRGDSAAYFCASSPQGSDSPLHFGNGTRLTVT.

V gene TRBV6-1 combines with J gene TRBJ2-7, with TRBD1 matching 8 bases. This CDR3 is 14 amino acids long. The germline CDR1 and CDR2 sequences are MNHNS and SASEGT. The CDR3 region is CPALKAGGNYEQYF. The CDR3 DNA follows: TGTCCCGCACTAAAGGCAGGGGGCAACTACGAGCAGTACTTC.

This rearrangement joins TRBV7-2 to TRBJ2-7, with 10 bases lining up with TRBD1. The CDR3 runs to 15 residues. Trimming removed 2 bases from V and 5 bases from J; junction bases left unmatched: 6. Germline values: CDR1 SGHTA, CDR2 FQGNSA. The CDR3 sequence is CASSLSGTGDHEQYF. The CDR3 coding sequence is TGTGCCAGCAGCTTAAGTGGGACAGGGGACCACGAGCAGTACTTC.

The gene calls are TRBV10-3 and TRBJ2-3; TRBD1 is a possible D gene (6 bases). CDR1 ENHRY and CDR2 SYGVKD come from the germline V gene. This CDR3 spans 13 amino acids. V lost 10 bases to trimming and J lost 2 bases, with 13 bases between them. The CDR3 DNA reads TGTGCCAACCGACAGGCCCTCACAGATACGCAGTATTTT. Translating gives CANRQALTDTQYF.

A few counts support this clone. The chain uses TRBV18 and TRBJ1-6; 7 bases line up with TRBD1. This CDR3 has 16 amino acids. J was trimmed by 11 bases and V by 2 bases; bases with no gene match: 12. Germline assignment: CDR1 KGHSH and CDR2 LQKENI. The CDR3 protein is CASSPLAGGISPPLHF. The DNA for the CDR3 is TGTGCCAGCTCACCATTAGCAGGGGGAATATCGCCACCCCTCCACTTT.

V and J are TRBV2 and TRBJ1-5, with 7 bases lining up with TRBD1. Germline loops: CDR1 SNHLY, CDR2 FYNNEI. The CDR3 is 16 amino acids. J gave up 6 bases and V 1 base, and 9 bases lay outside the gene matches. As DNA, the CDR3 is TGTGCCAGCAGTGAAGTTAGGAGGGGGCTAGTTCAGCCCCAGCATTTT. Residues: CASSEVRRGLVQPQHF.

The chain carries TRBV30 and TRBJ1-5, with D possibly TRBD1 on 5 matching bases. The CDR3 totals 13 residues. Trimming left V 2 bases short and J 7 bases short, with 12 bases between. Germline-derived CDR1 and CDR2 are GTSNPN and SVGIG (reference sequence). The CDR3: CAWSRGSGQPQHF. The CDR3 DNA is TGTGCCTGGAGTAGGGGATCAGGGCAGCCCCAGCATTTT. Supplemented by reference TRBV30 and TRBJ1-5, the full variable domain reads SQTIHQWPATLVQPVGSPLSLECTVEGTSNPNLYWYRQAAGRGLQLLFYSVGIGQISSEVPQNLSASRPQDRQFILSSKKLLLSDSGFYLCAWSRGSGQPQHFGDGTRLSIL.

The chain joins TRBV2 to TRBJ2-3, with a weak D call TRBD2 (6 bases). Germline V CDR1 and CDR2: SNHLY, FYNNEI. The V gene lost 5 bases and the J gene lost 9 bases, with 15 bases spanning the gap. The CDR3 spans 13 residues. CDR3 sequence: CASSTAGLPTQYF. CDR3 nucleotide sequence: TGTGCCAGCAGTACCGCGGGACTCCCAACGCAGTATTTT.

This clone was recorded only once. Germline is not matched at one junction end, which may reflect a read error. This same CDR3 is encoded by further DNA sequences in the sample. The chain is built from TRBV30 and TRBJ1-6, with a weak D call TRBD1 (5 bases). Looked up from germline, CDR1 is GTSNPN and CDR2 is SVGIG (reference sequence). This CDR3 spans 14 amino acids. The CDR3 bases are TGTGCCTGGAGTGTAGGCAGGGATAATTCCCCCCTCCACTTT. Amino acid sequence: CAWSVGRDNSPLHF.

This clone was recorded once. The J gene is TRBJ2-7, the V gene TRBV7-6, with TRBD2 matching 11 bases. V gave up 0 bases and J gave up 3 bases; unmatched junction bases: 7. The CDR3 runs 17 residues. Germline-derived CDR1 and CDR2 are SGHVS and FNYEAQ. CDR3 nucleotide sequence: TGTGCCAGCAGCTTAGCGCTAGCGGGAGGAGCAGGCTACGAGCAGTACTTC. Translation: CASSLALAGGAGYEQYF.

J is TRBJ2-7 and V is TRBV4-2; D unresolved. Germline lookup yields CDR1 LGHNA and CDR2 YNFKEQ. Trimming pared 1 base from V and 1 base from J, leaving 14 bases between. This CDR3 contains 16 residues. CDR3 region: CASSQGPQPQSYEQYF. The CDR3 DNA reads TGTGCCAGCAGCCAAGGTCCTCAACCCCAGTCCTACGAGCAGTACTTC.

The sample holds a few counts of this clone. V usage is TRBV5-1 and J usage is TRBJ2-5; 11 nucleotides match TRBD2. Germline V gives CDR1 SGHRS, CDR2 YFSETQ. J was trimmed by 2 bases and V by 3 bases; bases with no gene match: 3. The CDR3 is 15 amino acids. CDR3 residues: CASSSGTSGQETQYF. CDR3 DNA: TGCGCCAGCAGCTCCGGGACTAGCGGACAAGAGACCCAGTACTTC. Supplemented by reference TRBV5-1 and TRBJ2-5, the full variable domain reads KAGVTQTPRYLIKTRGQQVTLSCSPISGHRSVSWYQQTPGQGLQFLFEYFSETQRNKGNFPGRFSGRQFSNSRSEMNVSTLELGDSALYLCASSSGTSGQETQYFGPGTRLLVL.

This chain links TRBV7-6 with TRBJ2-7; the match to TRBD1 covers 7 bases. The J segment lost 0 bases and the V segment lost 4 bases, leaving 3 bases of the junction unmatched. Germline CDR1 is SGHVS and CDR2 is FNYEAQ. The CDR3 extends over 14 amino acids. The CDR3 DNA follows: TGTGCCAGCAGCTGGGACAGCTACTCCTACGAGCAGTACTTC. Translated: CASSWDSYSYEQYF.

The chain combines TRBV19 with TRBJ1-2, with D perhaps matching TRBD1 (5 bases). The CDR3 sequence is 15 residues long. V lost 1 base and J lost 6, with 15 bases in between. Germline-derived CDR1 and CDR2 are LNHDA and SQIVND (reference sequence). Here the CDR3 reads CASSIGGIPYNGYTF. In DNA form, the CDR3 reads TGTGCCAGTAGTATAGGGGGCATTCCCTATAATGGCTACACCTTC.

This clone was recorded once. This chain joins TRBV18 and TRBJ1-2; 8 bases agree with TRBD1. The CDR3 has 13 residues. Germline lookup yields CDR1 KGHSH and CDR2 LQKENI. Trimming removed 3 bases from V and 8 bases from J; junction bases left unmatched: 5. The CDR3 reads CASSPGQGYGYTF. CDR3 DNA: TGTGCCAGCTCACCCGGACAGGGCTACGGCTACACCTTC.